This TCR beta chain comes out of a study of cytotoxic CD8 clonotypes in ibrutinib-treated CLL. This clone occurred a few times. TCRdb's copy holds only in-frame clones and misses some; the assay was immunoSEQ multiplex PCR. The table lists about 300,000 clones, 67% of them singletons. Germline values: CDR1 SQVTM, CDR2 ANQGSEA. The CDR3 is 13 residues long. J was trimmed by 4 bases and V by 6 bases; bases with no gene match: 8. Material: PBMCs, obtained after 36 months of ibrutinib treatment. This chain uses TRBV29-1 with TRBJ2-7; 8 nucleotides agree with TRBD1. This TCR was sampled from a human donor with chronic lymphocytic leukemia. The CDR3 here is CSVVGQGGYEQYF. CDR3 nucleotide sequence: TGCAGCGTGGTAGGACAGGGCGGTTACGAGCAGTACTTC.